This TCR beta chain was retrieved from a study of Ad26.COV2.S vaccination and SARS-CoV-2 variants. Study as a whole: Once or twice, 56 days apart, Ad26.COV2.S was delivered intramuscularly.

This clone was found once. Its matching antigen is unknown. Trimming at V came to 4 bases and at J to 4 bases, leaving 5 bases not matched to a gene. CDR1 SGHNT and CDR2 YYREEE come from the germline V gene (reference sequence). This CDR3 has 16 residues. Treatment meaning: roughly 19 received Ad26.COV2.S at low or high dose, single or two shots; several received placebo; per-sample allocation not given. It was on day 63 after the first vaccine or placebo injection that samples were taken. This adult donor, from Boston, was 18-55 years old. Study-wide findings and caveats: Possible underestimation of total T cell responses by the TCR breadth and depth analyses was noted.

Data came from immunoSEQ multiplex PCR; TCRdb stores just in-frame clones and leaves some out. This sample carries about 680,000 clones, roughly 90% of them seen once, and the ten largest clones take around 1.4%. J is TRBJ2-3 and V is TRBV5-4; 14 bases are a match to TRBD2. Source: peripheral blood, taken in a trial of Ad26.COV2.S vaccine versus placebo. The receptor was derived from a person between 18 and 65 years old who received the Ad26.COV2.S COVID-19 vaccine or a placebo. DNA of the CDR3: TGTGCCAGCAGCCCGGGACTAGCGGGGGAGGCAGATACGCAGTATTTT. Protein: CASSPGLAGEADTQYF.